Each of the 24 T cell receptor delta chains below was sequenced from the same sample in a study of gamma-delta chains in newborns, infants, children (dated by TCRdb to between 2019 and 2020). The listed sequencing device is Illumina MiSeq. Clone calls in TCRdb were regenerated from the public reads with CATT, after which identical DNA sequences shared one row. This sample gives approximately 12,000 delta-chain clones in total; 8.5% to 9% of them show up just once. Approximately 3.8% of the sample is held by the ten biggest clonotypes. The sequenced sample consisted of blood. The receptor source for this set is a child who was a newborn, infant or young child, either healthy, febrile or measles-vaccinated (not recorded which).

The chain joins TRDV2 to TRDJ1; 7 bases line up with TRDD3. V gave up 2 bases and J gave up 1 base; unmatched junction bases: 9. This CDR3 is 16 amino acids long. CDR1 GEAIGNYY and CDR2 EKD come from the germline V gene. The CDR3 region is CACDSVGGGTTDKLIF. The DNA for the CDR3 is TGTGCCTGTGACAGCGTTGGTGGGGGAACCACCGATAAACTCATCTTT.

This clone came up a few times. The J gene is TRDJ1, the V gene TRDV1, with TRDD3 matching over 11 bases. Germline CDR1 and CDR2: TSWWSYY and QGS. The CDR3 has 18 amino acids. The V gene end was trimmed by 2 bases and the J gene end by 3 bases; junction bases not matched to a gene: 11. The CDR3 DNA reads TGTGCTCTTGGGGAAGCCTACTACTGGGGGATAAGGGCCGATAAACTCATCTTT. This codes for CALGEAYYWGIRADKLIF.

To note about this clone: A read error may explain this, as a much larger clone is one base away. J is TRDJ1 and V is TRDV2; D might be TRDD3 (5 bases). Germline CDR1 and CDR2: GEAIGNYY and EKD. This CDR3 comprises 17 residues. V shed 3 bases and J shed 0 bases, with 19 bases lying between them. The CDR3 reads CACDPVLEAVYTDKLIF. CDR3 DNA: TGTGCCTGTGACCCCGTACTGGAGGCCGTGTACACCGATAAACTCATCTTT.

V gene TRAV29/DV5 combines with J gene TRDJ1, with TRDD3 matching 8 bases. This CDR3 contains 25 residues. J lost 0 bases, V lost 0 bases, and 34 bases had no gene match. Germline assignment: CDR1 NSMFDY and CDR2 ISSIKDK. CDR3 bases: TGTGCAGCAAGCGCGGCTCCTACGGACCTTCTGGGGAACGTACTGGGGGCCCCGTACACCGATAAACTCATCTTT. Encoded protein: CAASAAPTDLLGNVLGAPYTDKLIF. The full variable domain, completed using reference TRAV29/DV5 and TRDJ1, is DQQVKQNSPSLSVQEGRISILNCDYTNSMFDYFLWYKKYPAEGPTFLISISSIKDKNEDGRFTVFLNKSAKHLSLHIVPSQPGDSAVYFCAASAAPTDLLGNVLGAPYTDKLIFGKGTRVTVEP.

CDR3 bases: TGTGCCTGTGACCCACTGGGGGACCATGTGTACACCGATAAACTCATCTTT. Protein sequence: CACDPLGDHVYTDKLIF. For the J gene the call is TRDJ1; the V gene lacks a call; no DNA check was done on the table's D call, TRDD3. This CDR3 has 17 amino acids.

This clone was detected a few times. V gene TRDV2 combines with J gene TRDJ1; D gene ambiguous. From germline, CDR1 is GEAIGNYY and CDR2 EKD. V lost 1 base and J 0 bases, leaving 8 bases between the germline ends. CDR3 length: 14 amino acids. Written as DNA, the CDR3 is TGTGCCTGTGACACGATGGTTTACACCGATAAACTCATCTTT. It encodes CACDTMVYTDKLIF.

A few counts support this clone. This CDR3 is CACDPVNWGTTYTDKLIF. The CDR3 DNA reads TGTGCCTGTGACCCTGTCAACTGGGGGACAACGTACACCGATAAACTCATCTTT. The chain recombines TRDV2 with TRDJ1; 9 bases align to TRDD3. V lost 3 bases and J lost 0; bases outside the gene matches: 13. CDR3 length equals 18 residues. Germline values: CDR1 GEAIGNYY, CDR2 EKD.

As to this clone: At one end the junction does not follow the germline gene, possibly because of a read error. V gene TRDV2 combines with J gene TRDJ3, with 7 positions matching TRDD3. This CDR3 region has 21 residues. Germline V lookup: CDR1 GEAIGNYY, CDR2 EKD. The CDR3 nucleotides read TGTGCCTGTGACAACGTGGCCTGGGGGGTAGAGGATGAGCGGGACGCCCGACAGATGTTTTTC. Its protein product is CACDNVAWGVEDERDARQMFF.

This clone was found a few times. At one end, the junction sequence differs from germline, possibly due to a read error. Different DNA sequences within this sample yield the same CDR3. This chain connects TRAV29/DV5 to TRDJ2; 13 nucleotides align to TRDD3. Germline CDR1 is NSMFDY and CDR2 is ISSIKDK. CDR3 length: 15 residues. The CDR3 region is CAASTGGYETAQLFF. CDR3 DNA: TGTGCGGCAAGTACTGGGGGATACGAGACAGCACAACTCTTCTTT.

In this sample, this clone turned up a few times. V is TRDV2 and J is TRDJ1; 7 bases fit TRDD3. Per the germline V gene, CDR1 is GEAIGNYY and CDR2 is EKD. V was clipped by 3 bases and J by 0 bases; unmatched bases: 6. The CDR3 runs to 15 residues. Here the CDR3 DNA reads TGTGCCTGTGACCGCCTGGGGGGCGACACCGATAAACTCATCTTT. It yields the protein CACDRLGGDTDKLIF.

Note on this clone: This may stem from a read error, because a much larger clone lies one nucleotide away. CDR3: CACDVLGASSWDTRQMFF. The CDR3 nucleotides read TGTGCCTGTGACGTACTGGGGGCTAGCTCCTGGGACACCCGACAGATGTTTTTC. The J gene was reported as TRDJ3; the V gene went uncalled; the D call in the table, TRDD3, was not verified against the DNA. The CDR3 is made up of 18 amino acids.

This rearrangement joins TRDV2 to TRDJ1; 11 bases agree with TRDD3. Germline assignment: CDR1 GEAIGNYY and CDR2 EKD. This CDR3 comprises 15 residues. J gave up 2 bases and V 1 base, and 2 bases lay outside the gene matches. In nucleotides, the CDR3 is TGTGCCTGTGACACGCTGGGGGATACAACCGATAAACTCATCTTT. Translated: CACDTLGDTTDKLIF.

A few counts support this clone. V usage is TRDV2 and J usage is TRDJ1, with D maybe TRDD3 (5 bases). The V end lost 0 bases, the J end lost 0 bases, and 19 bases lay between the germline ends. The germline gives CDR1 GEAIGNYY, CDR2 EKD. This CDR3 has 18 residues. CDR3 residues: CACDTTTVIRPYTDKLIF. As DNA, the CDR3 is TGTGCCTGTGACACCACCACGGTTATACGTCCGTACACCGATAAACTCATCTTT.

This clone was counted only a few times. The chain couples TRDV2 to TRDJ1; perhaps TRDD3 as D (5 bases). The V gene's germline CDR1 is GEAIGNYY and CDR2 EKD. There are 15 residues in the CDR3. The V end was cut by 0 bases, the J end by 2 bases, with 12 bases between. The CDR3 nucleotides read TGTGCCTGTGACACCGTTGGGGAGGGGACCGATAAACTCATCTTT. This encodes CACDTVGEGTDKLIF.

The rearrangement joins TRDV2 to TRDJ3, with TRDD3 matching over 7 bases. Trimming at V came to 4 bases and at J to 0 bases, leaving 8 bases not matched to a gene. CDR3 length: 18 residues. The germline V gene has CDR1 GEAIGNYY and CDR2 EKD. The CDR3 nucleotides are TGTGCCTGTGATCCCGCTGGGGGGCTCTCCTGGGACACCCGACAGATGTTTTTC. Protein: CACDPAGGLSWDTRQMFF.

This clone has just a few counts. This sample includes further DNA sequences coding for the same CDR3. V gene TRDV2 combines with J gene TRDJ1; 9 bases are shared with TRDD3. J was trimmed by 0 bases and V by 2 bases; bases with no gene match: 12. Germline values: CDR1 GEAIGNYY, CDR2 EKD. The CDR3 has 18 amino acids. DNA for the CDR3: TGTGCCTGTGACATGCTAGGGGATACGCGAGGGGACACCGATAAACTCATCTTT. Residues: CACDMLGDTRGDTDKLIF.

A few counts support this clone. The rearrangement uses TRDV2 and TRDJ2, with 13 bases lining up with TRDD3. The J segment lost 2 bases and the V segment lost 1 base, leaving 3 bases of the junction unmatched. CDR1 is GEAIGNYY and CDR2 is EKD in the germline V gene. There are 17 residues in the CDR3. The CDR3 nucleotides read TGTGCCTGTGACACTCTACTGGGGGATACGTTGACAGCACAACTCTTCTTT. This codes for CACDTLLGDTLTAQLFF.

This clone is labeled medium-sized (0.01 to 0.1%). This chain connects TRDV2 to TRDJ3, with 13 positions matching TRDD3. Trimming took 3 bases from V and 0 from J; bases not matched to a gene: 1. CDR3 length: 18 amino acids. CDR1 is GEAIGNYY, CDR2 EKD, per germline. The CDR3 region has the DNA TGTGCCTGTGACTACTGGGGGATACGCTCCTGGGACACCCGACAGATGTTTTTC. Translated, it gives CACDYWGIRSWDTRQMFF.

In its sample, this clone was seen a few times. The chain links TRDV2 to TRDJ3; 8 positions agree with TRDD3. The CDR3 contains 20 residues. V gave up 1 base and J gave up 0 bases; unmatched junction bases: 10. The germline gives CDR1 GEAIGNYY, CDR2 EKD. CDR3 region: CACDTSTGGPFSWDTRQMFF. CDR3 nucleotides: TGTGCCTGTGACACATCGACTGGGGGCCCCTTCTCCTGGGACACCCGACAGATGTTTTTC.

This clone was observed a few times. The chain uses TRDV2 and TRDJ1, with TRDD3 matching over 7 bases. The junction had 7 bases not matched to a gene; V was cut back by 2 bases and J by 2 bases. The CDR3 is 15 amino acids. In germline, CDR1 is GEAIGNYY, CDR2 EKD. The CDR3 loop is CACDILGAATDKLIF. CDR3 DNA sequence: TGTGCCTGTGACATTCTGGGGGCCGCTACCGATAAACTCATCTTT.

The J gene is TRDJ1, while no V gene call was made; the table's D call, TRDD3, has no DNA check behind it. The length of the CDR3 is 19 residues. The CDR3 loop reads CACDGLGDADLGYTDKLIF. The DNA for the CDR3 is TGTGCCTGTGACGGACTGGGGGATGCTGACTTGGGGTACACCGATAAACTCATCTTT.

This chain joins TRDV2 and TRDJ1, with 9 bases matching TRDD3. The J gene was missing in TCRdb and was found by matching the end of the DNA to germline. Trimming removed 0 bases from V and 2 bases from J; junction bases left unmatched: 21. Looked up from germline, CDR1 is GEAIGNYY and CDR2 is EKD. The CDR3 is 21 amino acids. CDR3 sequence (DNA): TGTGCCTGTGACACCCTGGGGGGTTTTACTGGGGGACTGGACCGTACCGATAAACTCATCTTT. This codes for CACDTLGGFTGGLDRTDKLIF.

This clone was seen a handful of times. V is TRDV1 and J is TRDJ1, with 8 bases matching TRDD3. The CDR3 totals 21 residues. V lost 4 bases and J lost 0; bases outside the gene matches: 22. Per germline, CDR1 TSWWSYY and CDR2 QGS. The CDR3 DNA is TGTGCTCTTGGGGGATCTCTTCATCCGATTCTGGGGGAAGATTACACCGATAAACTCATCTTT. Its translation is CALGGSLHPILGEDYTDKLIF.

This clone rates as medium-sized. The chain couples TRDV2 to TRDJ1; D not certain. Germline CDR1 is GEAIGNYY and CDR2 is EKD. The V gene lost 0 bases and the J gene lost 0 bases, with 13 bases spanning the gap. The CDR3 covers 16 residues. The CDR3 protein is CACDTLTKGYTDKLIF. CDR3 sequence (DNA): TGTGCCTGTGACACCCTTACGAAGGGCTACACCGATAAACTCATCTTT.